What follows are 5 T cell receptor beta chains derived from one specimen sequenced in a study of blood T cells in healthy people across ages (dated by TCRdb to the mid-2010s). The method behind the library was 5' RACE. For sequencing, an Illumina HiSeq 2500 was employed. A second PCR of roughly 6 to 11 cycles was run with a J-beta primer mix and a sample-barcoded 5' primer. TCRdb's own reprocessing of the public reads used fastp at Q25 and MiXCR and kept productive beta chains. Rows with a matching CDR3 protein are joined into one entry that keeps the most common DNA and genes. The sample contains about 1.4 million distinct CDR3 sequences, approximately 59% of them found a single time. The top ten constitute about 6.3% of the sample. The sample was blood. The receptor set was obtained from a man younger than 30 in good health.

V is TRBV20-1 and J is TRBJ2-1; 9 nucleotides align to TRBD2. The CDR3 length is 15 residues. Germline CDR1 reads DFQATT; CDR2 reads SNEGSKA (reference sequence). The J segment lost 4 bases and the V segment lost 1 base, leaving 5 bases of the junction unmatched. The CDR3 sequence: CSARALAGIYNEQFF. The CDR3 DNA sequence: TGCAGTGCTAGAGCCCTAGCGGGGATATACAATGAGCAGTTCTTC.

This chain uses TRBV4-1 with TRBJ1-2, with 10 bases fitting TRBD1. CDR3 length: 15 residues. After removal of 3 bases from V and 7 bases from J, the junction contained 8 bases not matched to a gene. Germline values: CDR1 MGHRA, CDR2 YSYEKL. CDR3 sequence (DNA): TGCGCCAGCAGCCATCTCGACAGGGGGCCCGTTGGCTACACCTTC. The encoded protein is CASSHLDRGPVGYTF.

Only a few counts were recorded for this clonotype. This chain connects TRBV13 to TRBJ2-1; 11 bases fit TRBD2. From germline, CDR1 is PRHDT and CDR2 FYEKMQ (reference sequence). J gave up 9 bases and V 5 bases, and 3 bases lay outside the gene matches. CDR3 length: 13 residues. CDR3 sequence reads: CASSTGLAAEQFF. The CDR3 coding sequence is TGTGCCAGCAGCACGGGACTAGCGGCTGAGCAGTTCTTC.

This clonotype was picked up a small number of times. The chain joins TRBV4-1 to TRBJ2-7, with D possibly matching TRBD1 (5 bases). This CDR3 is built from 20 residues. The germline CDR1 and CDR2 sequences are MGHRA and YSYEKL. Trimming cost V 4 bases and J 6 bases, with 34 bases left between them. CDR3 loop: CASSPTSQGLFSLFFSEQYF. CDR3 sequence (DNA): TGCGCCAGCAGCCCAACGTCCCAGGGTCTCTTCTCCTTATTTTTCTCCGAGCAGTACTTC.

The chain has TRBV20-1 and TRBJ1-2; no firm D call. CDR3 size: 14 residues. V was cut by 0 bases and J by 4 bases, with 12 bases left in between. The germline CDR1 and CDR2 sequences are DFQATT and SNEGSKA (reference sequence). For the CDR3, the DNA is TGCAGTGCTAGAGATCGATCGGGGATCTATGGCTACACCTTC. Protein product: CSARDRSGIYGYTF.